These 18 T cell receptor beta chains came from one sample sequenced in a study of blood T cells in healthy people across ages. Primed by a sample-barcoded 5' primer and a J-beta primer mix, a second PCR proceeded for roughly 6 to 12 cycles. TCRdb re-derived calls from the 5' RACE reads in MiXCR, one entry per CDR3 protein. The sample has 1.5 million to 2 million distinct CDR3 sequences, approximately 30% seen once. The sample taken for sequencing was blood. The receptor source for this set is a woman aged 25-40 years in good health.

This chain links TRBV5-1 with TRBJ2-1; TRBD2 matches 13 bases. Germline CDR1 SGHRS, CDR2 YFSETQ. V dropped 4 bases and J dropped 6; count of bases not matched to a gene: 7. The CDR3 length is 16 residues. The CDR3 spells CASSGGGTSGANEQFF. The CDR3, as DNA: TGCGCCAGCAGCGGTGGCGGGACTAGCGGGGCCAATGAGCAGTTCTTC.

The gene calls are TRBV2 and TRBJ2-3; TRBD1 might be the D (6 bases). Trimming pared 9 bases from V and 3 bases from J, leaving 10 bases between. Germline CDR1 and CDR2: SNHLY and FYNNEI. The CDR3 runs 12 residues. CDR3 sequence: CASQGFTDTQYF. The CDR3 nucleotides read TGTGCCAGTCAGGGGTTTACAGATACGCAGTATTTT.

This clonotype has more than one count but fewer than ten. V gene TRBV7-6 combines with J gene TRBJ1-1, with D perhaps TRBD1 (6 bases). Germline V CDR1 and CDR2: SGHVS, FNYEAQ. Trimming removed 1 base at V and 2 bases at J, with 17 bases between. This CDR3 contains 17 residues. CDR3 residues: CASSLGGGEVLNTEAFF. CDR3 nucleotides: TGTGCCAGCAGCTTAGGCGGGGGCGAGGTGTTAAACACTGAAGCTTTCTTT.

In nucleotides, the CDR3 is TGTGCCAGCAGTGAAGATGCGGACAGGGGTTCAGATACGCAGTATTTT. Residues: CASSEDADRGSDTQYF. The rearrangement joins TRBV2 to TRBJ2-3, with 9 positions matching TRBD1. The CDR3 consists of 16 residues. V dropped 1 base and J dropped 4; count of bases not matched to a gene: 6. CDR1 and CDR2 (germline): SNHLY, FYNNEI. Filled out from reference TRBV2 and TRBJ2-3, the complete variable domain reads EPEVTQTPSHQVTQMGQEVILRCVPISNHLYFYWYRQILGQKVEFLVSFYNNEISEKSEIFDDQFSVERPDGSNFTLKIRSTKLEDSAMYFCASSEDADRGSDTQYFGPGTRLTVL.

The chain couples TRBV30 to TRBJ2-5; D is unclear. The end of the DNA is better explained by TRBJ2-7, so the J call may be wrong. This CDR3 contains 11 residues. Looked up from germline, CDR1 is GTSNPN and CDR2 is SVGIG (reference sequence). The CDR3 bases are TGTGCCTGGAGTGAGCTTTACGAGCAGTACTTC. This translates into CAWSELYEQYF.

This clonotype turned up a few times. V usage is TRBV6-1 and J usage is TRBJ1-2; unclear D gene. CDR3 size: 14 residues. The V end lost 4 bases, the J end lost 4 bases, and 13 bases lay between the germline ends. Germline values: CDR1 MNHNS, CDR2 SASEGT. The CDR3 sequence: CASSVTETFYGYTF. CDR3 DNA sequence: TGTGCCAGCAGTGTCACGGAGACTTTCTATGGCTACACCTTC.

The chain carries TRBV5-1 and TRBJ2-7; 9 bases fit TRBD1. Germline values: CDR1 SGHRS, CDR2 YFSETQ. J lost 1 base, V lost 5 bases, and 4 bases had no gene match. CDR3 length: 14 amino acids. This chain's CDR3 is CASSYRGPSYEQYF. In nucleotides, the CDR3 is TGCGCCAGCAGTTACAGGGGGCCTTCCTACGAGCAGTACTTC.

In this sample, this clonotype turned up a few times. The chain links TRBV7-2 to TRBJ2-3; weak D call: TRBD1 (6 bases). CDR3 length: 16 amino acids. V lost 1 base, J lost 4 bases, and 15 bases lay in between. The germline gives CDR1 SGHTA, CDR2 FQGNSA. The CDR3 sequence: CASSLGAGVGADTQYF. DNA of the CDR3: TGTGCCAGCAGCTTAGGGGCAGGGGTTGGCGCAGATACGCAGTATTTT. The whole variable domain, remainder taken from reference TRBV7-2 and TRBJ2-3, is GAGVSQSPSNKVTEKGKDVELRCDPISGHTALYWYRQSLGQGLEFLIYFQGNSAPDKSGLPSDRFSAERTGGSVSTLTIQRTQQEDSAVYLCASSLGAGVGADTQYFGPGTRLTVL.

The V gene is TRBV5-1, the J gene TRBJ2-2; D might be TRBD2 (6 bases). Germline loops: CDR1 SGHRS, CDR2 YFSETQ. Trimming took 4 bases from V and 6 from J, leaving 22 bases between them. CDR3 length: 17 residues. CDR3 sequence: CASSPTNAGSLAGELFF. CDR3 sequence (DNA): TGCGCCAGCAGCCCGACCAACGCCGGGAGCCTGGCCGGGGAGCTGTTTTTT. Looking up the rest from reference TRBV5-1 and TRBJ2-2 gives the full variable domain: KAGVTQTPRYLIKTRGQQVTLSCSPISGHRSVSWYQQTPGQGLQFLFEYFSETQRNKGNFPGRFSGRQFSNSRSEMNVSTLELGDSALYLCASSPTNAGSLAGELFFGEGSRLTVL.

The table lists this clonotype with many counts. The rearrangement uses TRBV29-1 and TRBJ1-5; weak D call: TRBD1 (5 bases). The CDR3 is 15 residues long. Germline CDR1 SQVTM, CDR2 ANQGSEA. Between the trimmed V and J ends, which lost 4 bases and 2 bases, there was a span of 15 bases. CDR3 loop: CSVANIGGGNQPQHF. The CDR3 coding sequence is TGCAGCGTTGCGAACATTGGGGGAGGCAATCAGCCCCAGCATTTT.

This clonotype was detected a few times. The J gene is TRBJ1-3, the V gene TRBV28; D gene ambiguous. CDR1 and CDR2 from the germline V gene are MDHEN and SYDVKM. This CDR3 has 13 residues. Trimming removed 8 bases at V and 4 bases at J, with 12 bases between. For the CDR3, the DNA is TGTGCCAGCCTCCAGGAAACCGGAAACACCATATATTTT. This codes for CASLQETGNTIYF.

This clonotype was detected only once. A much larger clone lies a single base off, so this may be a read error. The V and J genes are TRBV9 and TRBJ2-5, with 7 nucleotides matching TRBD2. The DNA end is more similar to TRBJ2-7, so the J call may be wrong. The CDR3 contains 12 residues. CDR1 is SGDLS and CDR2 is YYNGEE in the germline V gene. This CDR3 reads CACSVGEGEQYF. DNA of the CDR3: TGTGCCTGCAGCGTAGGGGAGGGCGAGCAGTACTTC.

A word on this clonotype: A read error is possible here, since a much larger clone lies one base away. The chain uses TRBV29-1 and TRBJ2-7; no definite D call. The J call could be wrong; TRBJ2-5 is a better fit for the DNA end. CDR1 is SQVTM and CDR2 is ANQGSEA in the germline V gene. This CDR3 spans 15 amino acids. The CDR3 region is CSIIKVGGRSETQYF. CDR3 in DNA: TGCAGCATCATTAAGGTCGGTGGACGAAGCGAGACCCAGTACTTC.

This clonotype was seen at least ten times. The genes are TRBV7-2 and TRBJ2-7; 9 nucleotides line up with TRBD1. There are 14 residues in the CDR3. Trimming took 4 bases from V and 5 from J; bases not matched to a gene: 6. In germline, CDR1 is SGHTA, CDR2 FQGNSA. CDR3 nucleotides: TGTGCCAGCAGCTCCGGGACAGGGATGGACGAGCAGTACTTC. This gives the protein CASSSGTGMDEQYF.

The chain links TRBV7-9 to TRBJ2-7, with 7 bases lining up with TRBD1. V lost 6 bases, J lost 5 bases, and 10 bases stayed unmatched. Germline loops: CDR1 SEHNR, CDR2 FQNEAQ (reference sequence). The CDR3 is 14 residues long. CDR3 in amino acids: CASRWRQGNDEQYF. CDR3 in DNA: TGTGCCAGCAGATGGAGACAGGGAAACGACGAGCAGTACTTC.

CDR3 region: CASSLLGFREQYF. The CDR3 DNA follows: TGTGCCAGCAGTTTACTGGGGTTCCGGGAGCAGTACTTC. V usage is TRBV28 and J usage is TRBJ2-7, with no clear D. Per germline, CDR1 MDHEN and CDR2 SYDVKM. V lost 2 bases to trimming and J lost 7 bases, with 12 bases between them. CDR3 length: 13 residues.

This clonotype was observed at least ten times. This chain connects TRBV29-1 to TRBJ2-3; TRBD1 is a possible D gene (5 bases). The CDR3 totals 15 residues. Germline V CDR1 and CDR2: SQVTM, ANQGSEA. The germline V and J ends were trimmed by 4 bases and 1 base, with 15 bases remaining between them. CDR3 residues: CSVGLRGAGTDTQYF. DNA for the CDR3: TGCAGCGTTGGGCTAAGGGGCGCAGGCACAGATACGCAGTATTTT.

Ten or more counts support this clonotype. CDR3 residues: CAISEGTGNYEQYF. CDR3 nucleotides: TGTGCCATCAGCGAAGGGACGGGAAACTACGAGCAGTACTTC. The J gene is TRBJ2-7, the V gene TRBV10-3; D may correspond to TRBD1 or TRBD2 (5 bases each). CDR3 length equals 14 residues. Germline V CDR1 and CDR2: ENHRY, SYGVKD. V gave up 6 bases and J gave up 3 bases, with 15 bases separating them.